The clone carrying this TCR beta chain came up once. The data belong to a study of blood T cell repertoires in COVID-19. Overall study context: There were acute and convalescent COVID-19 samples, and they came from the United States, Italy and Spain. PBMCs, B-cell-depleted T cells, or T cells provided the cDNA or gDNA that made up the material.

The ends were cut back, 4 bases at V and 8 bases at J, with 20 bases in the middle. The CDR3 is 15 residues long. Germline CDR1 is SEHNR and CDR2 is FQNEAQ (reference sequence). Study processing details: The authors estimated nucleated cell counts from reference gene primer amplification. The repertoire was sequenced with immunoSEQ multiplex PCR; TCRdb's copy has only in-frame clones and lacks some. D and trimming were read from the DNA, whereas the V and J calls and clone size are those reported in that table. The sample lists approximately 96,000 clones; 90% to 95% were seen once. Sequencing was done on a sample of peripheral blood. The chain is built from TRBV7-9 and TRBJ1-2; D is unresolved. This sequence was found in a human donor with active COVID-19. The donor label of this sample is uncertain. The CDR3 coding sequence is TGTGCCAGCAGCTCCCTTAAGACTGAAGGCGAGGGCTACACCTTC. Its translation: CASSSLKTEGEGYTF.